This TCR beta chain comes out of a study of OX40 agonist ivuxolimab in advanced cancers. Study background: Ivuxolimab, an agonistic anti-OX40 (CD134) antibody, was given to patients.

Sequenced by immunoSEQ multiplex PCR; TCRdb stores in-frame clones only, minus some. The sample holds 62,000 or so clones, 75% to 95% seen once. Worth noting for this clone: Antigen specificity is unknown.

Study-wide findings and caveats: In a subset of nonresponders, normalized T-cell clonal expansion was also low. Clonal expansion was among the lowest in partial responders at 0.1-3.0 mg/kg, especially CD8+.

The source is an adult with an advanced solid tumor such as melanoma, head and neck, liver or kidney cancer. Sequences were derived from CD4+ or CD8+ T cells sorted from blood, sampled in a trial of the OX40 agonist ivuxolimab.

The CDR3 DNA reads as TGTGCCAGCTCACCACCCCTAGCGGGAGGGCAGGAGACCCAGTACTTC. The encoded protein is CASSPPLAGGQETQYF. The genes are TRBV18 and TRBJ2-5; 12 bases agree with TRBD2. Trimming cost V 0 bases and J 5 bases; bases outside gene matches: 4. The germline V gene encodes CDR1 KGHSH and CDR2 LQKENI. This CDR3 has 16 amino acids.